The TCR beta chain described here comes from a study of blood T cells in healthy people across ages. A J-beta primer mix and a sample-barcoded 5' primer were used in a second PCR of roughly 7 to 12 cycles. TCRdb processed the 5' RACE reads anew with MiXCR; each CDR3 protein has one entry. The sample has around 1,000,000 distinct CDR3 sequences, about 25% seen once; the top ten hold less than 0.75%. The CDR3 is 15 residues long. From germline, CDR1 is SQVTM and CDR2 ANQGSEA. The V and J ends lost 5 bases and 5 bases respectively, with 21 bases between them. This sample was shared with a second study, whose subject was T cells of mothers and their children.

The sample taken for sequencing was blood. The chain couples TRBV29-1 to TRBJ1-2, with a tentative D call TRBD1 (5 bases). The clonotype comes from a girl aged 2-15 years in good health. Written as DNA, the CDR3 is TGCAGCGTTTCCCCAGGACAAGACCCAAGATATGGCTACACCTTC. Translating it yields CSVSPGQDPRYGYTF.